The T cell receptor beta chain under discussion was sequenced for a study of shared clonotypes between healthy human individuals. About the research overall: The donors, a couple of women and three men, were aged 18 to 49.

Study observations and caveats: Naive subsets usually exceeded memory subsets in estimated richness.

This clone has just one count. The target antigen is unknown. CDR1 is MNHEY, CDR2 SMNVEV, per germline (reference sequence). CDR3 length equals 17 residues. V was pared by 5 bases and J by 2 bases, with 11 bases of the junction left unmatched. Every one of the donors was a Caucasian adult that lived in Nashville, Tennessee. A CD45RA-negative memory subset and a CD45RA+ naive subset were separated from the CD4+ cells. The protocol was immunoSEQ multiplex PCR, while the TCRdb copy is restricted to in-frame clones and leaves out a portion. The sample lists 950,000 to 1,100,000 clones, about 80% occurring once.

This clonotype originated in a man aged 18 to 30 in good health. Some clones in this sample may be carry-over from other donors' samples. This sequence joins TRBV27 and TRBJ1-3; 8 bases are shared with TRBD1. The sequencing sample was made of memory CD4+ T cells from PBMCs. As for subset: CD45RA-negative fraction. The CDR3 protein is CASSPWTGRNPGNTIYF. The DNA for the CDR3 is TGTGCCAGCAGTCCATGGACAGGGCGAAACCCTGGAAACACCATATATTTT.